Following are 3 T cell receptor beta chains from one sample sequenced in a study of Graves' ophthalmopathy and Graves' hyperthyroidism. Amplified TCR beta CDR3 regions were obtained using RNA transcripts as template. Scientists carried out first-round RT-PCR using HTBI primers and then a second-round multiplex PCR. TCRdb processed the multiplex PCR reads anew with MiXCR; each CDR3 protein has one entry. The sample lists about 620,000 distinct CDR3 sequences, 22% seen once, with about 6.6% in the top ten. The sequenced material came from peripheral blood. The receptors shown here come from a woman in her late teens or twenties with stable Graves' hyperthyroidism. Some clones in this sample may be carry-over from other donors' samples.

This chain connects TRBV12-3 or TRBV12-4 to TRBJ1-2; 9 bases fit TRBD1. This CDR3 spans 14 amino acids. The trim removed 6 bases at V and 7 bases at J, leaving 9 bases unmatched. CDR3 in DNA: TGTGCCAGCAGGGAGACAGGGGGAGGCGGTGGCTACACCTTC. Translating gives CASRETGGGGGYTF.

There are many counts of this clonotype. The gene calls are TRBV24-1 and TRBJ1-1; unclear D gene. Germline assignment: CDR1 KGHDR and CDR2 SFDVKD. V lost 3 bases and J 1 base, leaving 5 bases between the germline ends. This CDR3 contains 13 residues. CDR3 in DNA: TGTGCCACCAGTGATCTGAAGAACACTGAAGCTTTCTTT. Its translation: CATSDLKNTEAFF.

In this sample, this clonotype turned up a few times. The CDR3 is CASSLNRQASGETQYF. DNA for the CDR3: TGTGCCAGCAGCCTTAATCGTCAGGCGTCGGGTGAGACCCAGTACTTC. The chain joins TRBV13 to TRBJ2-5; D gene unclear. Germline V lookup: CDR1 PRHDT, CDR2 FYEKMQ (reference sequence). Trimming removed 5 bases from V and 5 bases from J, with 21 bases in between. The CDR3 has 16 amino acids.